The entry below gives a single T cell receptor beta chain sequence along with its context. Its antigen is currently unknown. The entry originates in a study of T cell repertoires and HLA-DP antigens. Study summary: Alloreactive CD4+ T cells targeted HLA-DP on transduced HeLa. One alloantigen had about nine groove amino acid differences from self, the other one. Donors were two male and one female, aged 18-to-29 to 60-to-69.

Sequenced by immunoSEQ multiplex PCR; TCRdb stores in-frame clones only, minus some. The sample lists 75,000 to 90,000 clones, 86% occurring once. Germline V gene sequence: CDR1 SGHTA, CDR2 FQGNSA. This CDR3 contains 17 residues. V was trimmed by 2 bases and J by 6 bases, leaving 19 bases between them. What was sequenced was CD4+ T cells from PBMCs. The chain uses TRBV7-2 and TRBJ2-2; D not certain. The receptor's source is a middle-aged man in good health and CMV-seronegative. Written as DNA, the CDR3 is TGTGCCAGCAGCTTAAATTTTCTCCAGGTTATGTCCGGGGAGCTGTTTTTT. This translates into CASSLNFLQVMSGELFF.